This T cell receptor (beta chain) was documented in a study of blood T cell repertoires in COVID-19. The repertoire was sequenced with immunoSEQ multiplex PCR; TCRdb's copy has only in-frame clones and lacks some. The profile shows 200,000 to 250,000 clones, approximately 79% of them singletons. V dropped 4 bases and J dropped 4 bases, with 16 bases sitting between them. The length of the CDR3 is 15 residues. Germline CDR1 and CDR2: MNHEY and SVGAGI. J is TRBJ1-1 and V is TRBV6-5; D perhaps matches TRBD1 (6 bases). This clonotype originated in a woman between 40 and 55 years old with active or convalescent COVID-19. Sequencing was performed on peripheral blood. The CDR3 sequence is CASSSRQGGGTEAFF. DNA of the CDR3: TGTGCCAGCAGTTCCCGCCAGGGAGGGGGCACTGAAGCTTTCTTT.